Each of the 12 T cell receptor beta chains below was sequenced from the same sample in a study of blood T cell repertoires in COVID-19. The method was immunoSEQ multiplex PCR; TCRdb's version includes in-frame clones alone and lacks a portion of them. The sample holds 180,000 or so clones, 80% to 90% seen once. The sample comprised PBMCs or T cells enriched from blood (not recorded which). The source of these receptors is a man aged 45 to 65 who had recovered from COVID-19.

CDR3 DNA: TGTGCCAGCAGCTTTAGGCAGGGGGCGGGTAATGAGCAGTTCTTC. As protein: CASSFRQGAGNEQFF. The chain has TRBV11-2 and TRBJ2-1; the match to TRBD1 covers 8 bases. From germline, CDR1 is SGHAT and CDR2 FQNNGV. The CDR3 contains 15 residues. The V segment lost 3 bases and the J segment 7 bases; nucleotides outside the gene matches: 8.

The chain carries TRBV2 and TRBJ2-3; D is undetermined. In germline, CDR1 is SNHLY, CDR2 FYNNEI. This CDR3 has 12 residues. Trimming shortened V by 7 bases and J by 0 bases, and 5 bases separated the two germline ends. CDR3 DNA: TGTGCCAGCACATTCAGCACAGATACGCAGTATTTT. It specifies CASTFSTDTQYF.

This chain joins TRBV11-2 and TRBJ1-3; the match to TRBD1 covers 8 bases. This CDR3 is built from 15 residues. Trimming cost V 5 bases and J 4 bases; bases outside gene matches: 7. Germline V gene data show CDR1 as SGHAT and CDR2 as FQNNGV. The chain's CDR3 is CASSVDRVGGNTIYF. The DNA of the CDR3 is TGTGCCAGCAGCGTGGACAGGGTGGGCGGAAACACCATATATTTT.

V gene TRBV9 combines with J gene TRBJ2-3; D gene unclear. The germline CDR1 and CDR2 sequences are SGDLS and YYNGEE. This CDR3 is 15 amino acids long. Trimming removed 2 bases from V and 0 bases from J, with 10 bases in between. In DNA, the CDR3 is TGTGCCAGCAGCGTTCTCTCTACTAGCACAGATACGCAGTATTTT. This sequence encodes CASSVLSTSTDTQYF.

This clone appeared a few times. This sequence joins TRBV7-9 and TRBJ2-3; 14 positions match TRBD2. Germline CDR1 reads SEHNR; CDR2 reads FQNEAQ (reference sequence). The V gene end was trimmed by 5 bases and the J gene end by 4 bases; junction bases not matched to a gene: 8. The CDR3 loop spans 17 amino acids. The CDR3 sequence: CASSQPGLAGGPDTQYF. The DNA for the CDR3 is TGTGCCAGCAGCCAGCCAGGACTAGCGGGGGGTCCAGATACGCAGTATTTT.

The chain joins TRBV19 to TRBJ2-1; tentative D call: TRBD1 (5 bases). The V gene's germline CDR1 is LNHDA and CDR2 SQIVND (reference sequence). This CDR3 contains 14 residues. V lost 6 bases and J lost 2, with 11 bases in between. Here the CDR3 reads CASSDSVAYNEQFF. The CDR3 bases are TGTGCCAGTAGCGACAGTGTCGCCTACAATGAGCAGTTCTTC.

This chain joins TRBV5-4 and TRBJ2-7; no reliable D call. CDR1 is SGHNT, CDR2 YYREEE, per germline (reference sequence). The CDR3 is 15 residues long. V was pared by 0 bases and J by 0 bases, with 10 bases between. The CDR3 here is CASSLDLQSSYEQYF. In nucleotides, the CDR3 is TGTGCCAGCAGCTTGGACCTACAGAGCTCCTACGAGCAGTACTTC.

The CDR3 DNA reads as TGTGCCTGGAGTGTACCCCGACTAGCGCAGTTCTTC. It is translated as CAWSVPRLAQFF. The chain has TRBV30 and TRBJ2-1, with 7 bases aligning to TRBD2. Trimming cost V 0 bases and J 12 bases; bases outside gene matches: 5. This CDR3 is built from 12 residues. Germline V gene lookup returns CDR1 GTSNPN and CDR2 SVGIG (reference sequence).

This chain links TRBV30 with TRBJ1-1; D unclear. The length of the CDR3 is 13 residues. Germline values: CDR1 GTSNPN, CDR2 SVGIG (reference sequence). The V and J ends lost 5 bases and 0 bases respectively, with 10 bases between them. The CDR3 DNA sequence: TGTGCCTGGGTTCCGGGGTTGAACACTGAAGCTTTCTTT. It translates to CAWVPGLNTEAFF.

The J gene is TRBJ2-3, the V gene TRBV3-1 (or the pseudogene TRBV3-2); tentative D call: TRBD2 (5 bases). The CDR3 totals 13 residues. Germline V gene lookup returns CDR1 LGHDT and CDR2 YNNKEL (reference sequence). The germline V and J ends were trimmed by 1 base and 8 bases, with 10 bases remaining between them. For the CDR3, the DNA is TGTGCCAGCAGCCAAGGGGATGGAGGTACGCAGTATTTT. This translates into CASSQGDGGTQYF.

The chain recombines TRBV30 with TRBJ1-6, with TRBD1 matching over 8 bases. This CDR3 is built from 13 residues. The V and J ends lost 3 bases and 6 bases, in that order; junction bases with no gene match: 1. Germline values: CDR1 GTSNPN, CDR2 SVGIG (reference sequence). The CDR3 nucleotides read TGTGCCTGGAGACAGGGGGTTAATTCACCCCTCCACTTT. Protein product: CAWRQGVNSPLHF. Together with reference TRBV30 and TRBJ1-6, the CDR3 gives the full variable domain: SQTIHQWPATLVQPVGSPLSLECTVEGTSNPNLYWYRQAAGRGLQLLFYSVGIGQISSEVPQNLSASRPQDRQFILSSKKLLLSDSGFYLCAWRQGVNSPLHFGNGTRLTVT.

This rearrangement joins TRBV15 to TRBJ1-2; tentative D call: TRBD1 (6 bases). With 3 bases removed from V and 6 bases from J, the gap between germline ends came to 20 bases. The CDR3 length is 16 residues. From germline, CDR1 is LNHNV and CDR2 YYDKDF (reference sequence). The CDR3 DNA is TGTGCCACCAGCAGGAACGCCGGGACAATAATAGATGGCTACACCTTC. It yields the protein CATSRNAGTIIDGYTF.